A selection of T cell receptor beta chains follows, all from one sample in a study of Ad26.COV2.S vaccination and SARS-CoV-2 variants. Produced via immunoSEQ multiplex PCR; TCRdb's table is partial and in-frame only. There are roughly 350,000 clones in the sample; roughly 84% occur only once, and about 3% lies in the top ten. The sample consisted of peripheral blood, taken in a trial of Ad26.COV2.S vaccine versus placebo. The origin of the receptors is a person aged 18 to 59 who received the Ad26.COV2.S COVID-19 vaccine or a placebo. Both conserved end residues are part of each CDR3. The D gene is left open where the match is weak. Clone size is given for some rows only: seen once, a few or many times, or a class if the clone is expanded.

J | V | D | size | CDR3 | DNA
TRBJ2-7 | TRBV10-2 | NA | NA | CASRAHRDPYEQYF | TGCGCCAGCAGAGCGCACAGGGATCCCTACGAGCAGTACTTC
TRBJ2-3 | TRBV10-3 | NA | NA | CAISDLQVTQYF | TGTGCCATCAGTGATTTGCAGGTTACGCAGTATTTT
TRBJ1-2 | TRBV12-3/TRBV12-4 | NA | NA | CASSTGQPYGYTF | TGTGCCAGCAGCACCGGGCAACCCTATGGCTACACCTTC
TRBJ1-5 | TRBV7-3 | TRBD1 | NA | CASSPTRPRDRVINQPQHF | TGTGCCAGCAGCCCCACCCGACCGCGGGACAGGGTAATCAATCAGCCCCAGCATTTT
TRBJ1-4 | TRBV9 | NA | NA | CASTTGGGNEKLFF | TGTGCCAGCACCACCGGGGGGGGGAATGAAAAACTGTTTTTT
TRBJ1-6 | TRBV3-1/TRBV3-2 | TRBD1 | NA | CASSRGQTHSPLHF | TGTGCCAGCAGCCGGGGACAGACCCATTCACCCCTCCACTTT
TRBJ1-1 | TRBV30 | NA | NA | CAWSVQAGGHTEAFF | TGTGCCTGGAGTGTACAGGCGGGGGGTCACACTGAAGCTTTCTTT
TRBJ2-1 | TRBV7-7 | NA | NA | CASSPDSDNEQFF | TGTGCTAGCAGCCCGGACAGCGACAATGAGCAGTTCTTC
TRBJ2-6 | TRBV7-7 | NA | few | CASSLGRGRGANVLTF | TGTGCTAGCAGCTTGGGACGGGGCCGAGGGGCCAACGTCCTGACTTTC
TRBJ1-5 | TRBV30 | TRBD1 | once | CAWSVGQGYQPQHF | TGTGCCTGGAGTGTCGGACAGGGGTATCAGCCCCAGCATTTT
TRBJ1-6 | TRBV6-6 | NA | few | CASSPWDGRVGSPLHF | TGTGCCAGCAGTCCATGGGACGGACGAGTGGGTTCACCCCTCCACTTT
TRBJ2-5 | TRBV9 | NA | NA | CASSVGQVEETQYF | TGTGCCAGCAGCGTTGGGCAGGTTGAAGAGACCCAGTACTTC
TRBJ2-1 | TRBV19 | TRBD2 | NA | CASSMAGGSYNEQFF | TGTGCCAGTAGTATGGCGGGGGGGTCGTACAATGAGCAGTTCTTC
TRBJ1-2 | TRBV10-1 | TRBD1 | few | CASSGQGGYTF | TGCGCCAGCAGTGGACAGGGAGGCTACACCTTC
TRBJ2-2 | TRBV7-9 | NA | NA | CASSLRRGTGELFF | TGTGCCAGCAGCCTGCGACGGGGCACCGGGGAGCTGTTTTTT
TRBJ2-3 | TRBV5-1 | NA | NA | CASSLMGVRGRTDTQYF | TGCGCCAGCAGCTTGATGGGGGTCAGGGGCCGCACAGATACGCAGTATTTT
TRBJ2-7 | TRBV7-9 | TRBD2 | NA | CASSSKLARAYEQYF | TGTGCCAGCAGCTCGAAACTAGCGCGAGCGTACGAGCAGTACTTC
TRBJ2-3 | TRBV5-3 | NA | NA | CARSLVGQGSHIRSTDTQYF | TGTGCCAGAAGCTTGGTAGGGCAGGGGAGCCACATAAGAAGCACAGATACGCAGTATTTT
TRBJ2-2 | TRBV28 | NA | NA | CASSPHAGNTGELFF | TGTGCCAGCAGTCCCCACGCGGGAAACACCGGGGAGCTGTTTTTT
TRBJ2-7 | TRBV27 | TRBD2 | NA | CASSLWIAGTKGEQYF | TGTGCCAGCAGTTTATGGATAGCGGGGACAAAGGGGGAGCAGTACTTC
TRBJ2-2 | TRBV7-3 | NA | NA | CATWDPNTGELFF | TGTGCCACCTGGGACCCGAACACCGGGGAGCTGTTTTTT
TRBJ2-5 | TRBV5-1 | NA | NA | CASSLVGELWETQYF | TGCGCCAGCAGCTTGGTGGGTGAGCTTTGGGAGACCCAGTACTTC
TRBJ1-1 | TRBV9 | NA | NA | CASSPRHQNTEAFF | TGTGCCAGCAGCCCCCGACACCAGAACACTGAAGCTTTCTTT
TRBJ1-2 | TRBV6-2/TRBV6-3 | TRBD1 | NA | CASSTGTGYGYTF | TGTGCCAGCAGTACCGGGACAGGCTATGGCTACACCTTC
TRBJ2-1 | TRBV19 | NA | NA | CASRPADWLSEQFF | TGTGCCAGTAGGCCAGCAGACTGGCTGAGTGAGCAGTTCTTC
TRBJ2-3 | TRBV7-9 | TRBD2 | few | CASTRSGGPDTQYF | TGTGCCAGCACCCGTAGCGGGGGGCCAGATACGCAGTATTTT
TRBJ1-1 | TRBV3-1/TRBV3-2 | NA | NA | CASSQAVGTASEAFF | TGTGCCAGCAGCCAAGCGGTCGGTACCGCTTCTGAAGCTTTCTTT
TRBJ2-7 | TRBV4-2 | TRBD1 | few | CASSQALDRRFYEQYF | TGTGCCAGCAGCCAAGCCCTGGACAGGAGATTTTACGAGCAGTACTTC
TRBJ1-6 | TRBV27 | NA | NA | CASSFGQSSYNSPLHF | TGTGCCAGCAGTTTCGGGCAGAGCTCCTATAATTCACCCCTCCACTTT
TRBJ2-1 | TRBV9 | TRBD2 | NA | CASSGQTSLYEQFF | TGTGCCAGCAGCGGGCAGACTAGCTTGTATGAGCAGTTCTTC
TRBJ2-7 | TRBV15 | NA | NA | CATSSSYEQYF | TGTGCCACCAGCAGCTCCTACGAGCAGTACTTC
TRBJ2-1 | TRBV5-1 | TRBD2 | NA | CASSLPLGLAGSYNEQFF | TGCGCCAGCAGCTTGCCCCTTGGACTAGCGGGGTCTTACAATGAGCAGTTCTTC
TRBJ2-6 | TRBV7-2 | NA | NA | CASSLERSGANVLTF | TGTGCCAGCAGCTTAGAGCGCTCTGGGGCCAACGTCCTGACTTTC
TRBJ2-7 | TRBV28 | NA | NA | CASTLTRASRSYEQYF | TGTGCCAGCACCTTGACCAGGGCTTCCCGCTCCTACGAGCAGTACTTC
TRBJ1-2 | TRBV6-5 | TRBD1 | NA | CASNPDRGRYGYTF | TGTGCCAGCAACCCGGACAGGGGACGGTATGGCTACACCTTC
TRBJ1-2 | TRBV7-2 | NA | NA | CASSLDGGLNYGYTF | TGTGCCAGCAGCTTAGATGGAGGTCTTAACTATGGCTACACCTTC
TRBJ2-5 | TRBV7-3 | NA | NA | CASSLRGQGRETQYF | TGTGCCAGCAGCTTAAGAGGGCAGGGGAGAGAGACCCAGTACTTC
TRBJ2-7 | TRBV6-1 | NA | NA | CASSERGYEQYF | TGTGCCAGCAGTGAAAGGGGCTACGAGCAGTACTTC
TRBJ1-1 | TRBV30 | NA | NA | CAAYPGPSNEAFF | TGTGCCGCTTACCCGGGACCCAGCAATGAAGCTTTCTTT
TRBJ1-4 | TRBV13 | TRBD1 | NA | CASSLGDRGYDEKLFF | TGTGCCAGCAGCTTAGGGGACAGGGGGTACGATGAAAAACTGTTTTTT
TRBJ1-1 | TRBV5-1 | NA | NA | CASSPPAGTEAFF | TGCGCCAGCAGTCCGCCCGCAGGGACTGAAGCTTTCTTT
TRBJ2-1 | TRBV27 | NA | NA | CASSFPGNEQFF | TGTGCCAGCAGTTTTCCAGGCAATGAGCAGTTCTTC
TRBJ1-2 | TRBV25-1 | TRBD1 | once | CASSGTGRQVGYGYTF | TGTGCCAGCAGTGGGACAGGGCGTCAAGTAGGCTATGGCTACACCTTC
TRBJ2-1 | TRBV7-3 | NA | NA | CASSSTGDSPYNEQFF | TGTGCCAGCAGCTCCACGGGGGACAGCCCCTACAATGAGCAGTTCTTC
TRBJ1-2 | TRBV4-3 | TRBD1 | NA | CASSRTGTGGDGYTF | TGCGCCAGCAGCCGTACCGGGACAGGGGGCGACGGCTACACCTTC
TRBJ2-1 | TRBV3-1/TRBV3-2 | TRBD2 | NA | CASSHWASGGPRYEQFF | TGTGCCAGCAGCCATTGGGCTAGCGGGGGCCCCAGGTACGAGCAGTTCTTC
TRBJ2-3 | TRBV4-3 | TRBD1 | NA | CASSQEKGAVDTQYF | TGCGCCAGCAGCCAAGAAAAGGGGGCGGTAGATACGCAGTATTTT
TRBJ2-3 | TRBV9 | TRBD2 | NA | CASKRALAGAGTDTQYF | TGTGCCAGTAAAAGGGCTCTAGCGGGGGCCGGCACAGATACGCAGTATTTT
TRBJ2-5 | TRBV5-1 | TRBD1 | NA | CASSPWTGGNQETQYF | TGCGCCAGCAGCCCCTGGACAGGGGGGAACCAAGAGACCCAGTACTTC
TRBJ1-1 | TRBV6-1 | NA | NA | CASSEAQNTEAFF | TGTGCCAGCAGTGAAGCACAGAACACTGAAGCTTTCTTT
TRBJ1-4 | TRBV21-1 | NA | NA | CASSNKGQSNEKLFF | TGTGCCAGCAGCAATAAGGGGCAGTCTAATGAAAAACTGTTTTTT
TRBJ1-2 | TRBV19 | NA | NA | CASSIDRGTSLGGYTF | TGTGCCAGTAGCATCGACAGAGGGACCTCCCTTGGAGGCTACACCTTC
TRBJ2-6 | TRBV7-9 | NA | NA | CASSLKRFEGLEANVLTF | TGTGCCAGCAGCTTAAAGCGGTTCGAGGGGCTGGAGGCCAACGTCCTGACTTTC
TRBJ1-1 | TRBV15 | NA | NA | CATSRGFGGTEAFF | TGTGCCACCAGCCGAGGTTTCGGGGGCACTGAAGCTTTCTTT